Each of the 5 T cell receptor beta chains below was sequenced from the same sample in a study of cytomegalovirus exposure and HLA in healthy donors. PCR was performed using 60 Vbeta and 13 Jbeta primers. The table came from immunoSEQ multiplex PCR; TCRdb's copy has only in-frame clones and leaves some out. The repertoire has 150,000 to 200,000 clones, 75% of them found once; the top ten carry 11%. The sequenced sample consisted of PBMCs. The origin of the receptors is a man in his late teens or twenties in good health and CMV-seropositive.

This chain links TRBV9 with TRBJ2-5, with D hard to call. The J call may be incorrect, as the DNA end agrees better with TRBJ2-7. This CDR3 region has 13 residues. The germline V gene has CDR1 SGDLS and CDR2 YYNGEE. CDR3: CASSVGSSYEQYF. In nucleotides, the CDR3 is TGTGCCAGCAGCGTAGGGAGCTCCTACGAGCAGTACTTC.

The chain carries TRBV6-5 and TRBJ2-1, with D unresolved. The V gene lost 6 bases and the J gene lost 7 bases, with 19 bases spanning the gap. Germline V gene sequence: CDR1 MNHEY, CDR2 SVGAGI. The CDR3 is made up of 15 amino acids. The CDR3 here is CASSLETTPRNEQFF. The CDR3 DNA is TGTGCCAGCAGCCTTGAGACCACCCCGCGGAATGAGCAGTTCTTC.

The chain has TRBV4-1 and TRBJ2-3, with 8 nucleotides matching TRBD1. From germline, CDR1 is MGHRA and CDR2 YSYEKL. This CDR3 spans 15 amino acids. V lost 6 bases to trimming and J lost 0 bases; unmatched junction nucleotides: 5. CDR3 residues: CASRDRVRSTDTQYF. CDR3 nucleotides: TGCGCCAGCAGGGACAGGGTGAGGAGCACAGATACGCAGTATTTT.

The J gene is TRBJ1-1, the V gene TRBV2; 9 bases are shared with TRBD1. The germline gives CDR1 SNHLY, CDR2 FYNNEI. Trimming at V came to 7 bases and at J to 6 bases, leaving 12 bases not matched to a gene. The CDR3 loop spans 15 amino acids. The CDR3 spells CASKGTGLGSSEAFF. The CDR3 coding sequence is TGTGCCAGCAAGGGGACAGGGTTGGGGTCTTCTGAAGCTTTCTTT.

This clone was picked up a small number of times. The chain employs TRBV7-9 and TRBJ2-1; D unresolved. The V end lost 5 bases, the J end lost 0 bases, and 11 bases lay between the germline ends. Germline lookup yields CDR1 SEHNR and CDR2 FQNEAQ (reference sequence). CDR3 length: 15 residues. The CDR3: CASSEEPSSYNEQFF. The CDR3 bases are TGTGCCAGCAGCGAAGAACCGAGCTCCTACAATGAGCAGTTCTTC.